The 24 T cell receptor beta chains reported below all come from one sample, sequenced in a study of Ad26.COV2.S vaccination and SARS-CoV-2 variants. Profiled with immunoSEQ multiplex PCR; TCRdb holds only in-frame clones, not every one. The table includes about 97,000 clones, roughly 80% detected once. Sequencing used peripheral blood, obtained after recovery from COVID-19. Receptors were obtained from a human donor who had recovered from COVID-19.

The CDR3 sequence: CASSQLKATEAFF. The CDR3 DNA reads TGTGCCAGCAGCCAGCTCAAGGCCACTGAAGCTTTCTTT. V usage is TRBV7-2 and J usage is TRBJ1-1; D remains ambiguous. This CDR3 is built from 13 residues. From germline, CDR1 is SGHTA and CDR2 FQGNSA. Trimming pared 5 bases from V and 4 bases from J, leaving 11 bases between.

The chain has TRBV5-1 and TRBJ1-3; D remains unclear. This CDR3 region has 16 residues. Germline V lookup: CDR1 SGHRS, CDR2 YFSETQ. Trimming cost V 0 bases and J 1 base, with 11 bases left between them. The CDR3 sequence is CASSLGEWRSGNTIYF. In nucleotides, the CDR3 is TGCGCCAGCAGCTTGGGGGAGTGGAGATCTGGAAACACCATATATTTT.

The rearrangement uses TRBV4-2 and TRBJ2-7; D may match TRBD1 or TRBD2 (5 bases each). The CDR3 is 15 residues long. Trimming cost V 1 base and J 3 bases, with 13 bases left between them. CDR1 and CDR2 from the germline V gene are LGHNA and YNFKEQ. DNA of the CDR3: TGTGCCAGCAGCCAAGCTTTGGGGGAGCGCTACGAGCAGTACTTC. Residues: CASSQALGERYEQYF.

To note about this clone: Here the CDR3 omits its conserved ending phenylalanine or tryptophan, so a read error is the likely source. The DNA is omitted, as the CDR3 cannot be located on it reliably, and the CDR3 follows TCRdb's listing. The V and J genes are TRBV29-1 and TRBJ1-2. Per germline, CDR1 SQVTM and CDR2 ANQGSEA. The length of the CDR3 is 8 amino acids, counting both ends. The CDR3 sequence: CSDNSFSI.

For this clone: The sample carries other DNA sequences with the same CDR3. The V and J genes are TRBV27 and TRBJ2-7; D is unclear. This CDR3 has 12 amino acids. Trimming shortened V by 5 bases and J by 0 bases, and 5 bases separated the two germline ends. Germline CDR1 is MNHEY and CDR2 is SMNVEV (reference sequence). The CDR3 sequence is CASSASSYEQYF. The CDR3 nucleotides are TGTGCCAGCAGTGCGAGCTCCTACGAGCAGTACTTC.

This clone occurred once. The chain employs TRBV20-1 and TRBJ1-2; D is unresolved. V was trimmed by 3 bases and J by 0 bases, leaving 8 bases between them. The CDR3 is made up of 13 amino acids. CDR1 and CDR2 (germline): DFQATT, SNEGSKA (reference sequence). In nucleotides, the CDR3 is TGCAGTGCTAGTCCCCAGCCTAACTATGGCTACACCTTC. This encodes CSASPQPNYGYTF.

In its sample, this clone was seen a few times. J is TRBJ2-1 and V is TRBV24-1, with D perhaps TRBD2 (7 bases). V was trimmed by 3 bases and J by 0 bases, leaving 23 bases between them. The CDR3 contains 20 residues. CDR1 and CDR2 (germline): KGHDR, SFDVKD. The CDR3 here is CATSDPRRVRGGASYNEQFF. CDR3 DNA sequence: TGTGCCACCAGTGATCCCCGGAGGGTAAGGGGGGGAGCCTCCTACAATGAGCAGTTCTTC.

This clone was recorded many times. V gene TRBV7-3 combines with J gene TRBJ1-2, with TRBD1 identical over 7 bases. V was pared by 4 bases and J by 8 bases, with 4 bases of the junction left unmatched. The CDR3 runs to 12 residues. CDR1 and CDR2 from the germline V gene are SGHTA and FQGTGA. In nucleotides, the CDR3 is TGTGCCAGCAGCTCAGGGGGGAAGGGCTACACCTTC. Its protein product is CASSSGGKGYTF.

This chain links TRBV6-5 with TRBJ2-5, with a possible D match to TRBD1 (6 bases). There are 14 residues in the CDR3. V was pared by 4 bases and J by 5 bases, with 14 bases between. Germline values: CDR1 MNHEY, CDR2 SVGAGI. CDR3 residues: CASSWDTPRETQYF. In nucleotides, the CDR3 is TGTGCCAGCAGTTGGGACACACCACGGGAGACCCAGTACTTC.

The rearrangement uses TRBV5-1 and TRBJ1-1; no firm D call. From germline, CDR1 is SGHRS and CDR2 YFSETQ. The CDR3 loop spans 13 amino acids. The ends were cut back, 2 bases at V and 1 base at J, with 6 bases in the middle. CDR3 sequence (DNA): TGCGCCAGCAGCTTCGGACGGAACACTGAAGCTTTCTTT. It is translated as CASSFGRNTEAFF.

This chain connects TRBV4-1 to TRBJ1-3, with D possibly being TRBD1 (5 bases). CDR3 length: 14 amino acids. With 4 bases removed from V and 4 bases from J, the gap between germline ends came to 11 bases. Per the germline V gene, CDR1 is MGHRA and CDR2 is YSYEKL. The CDR3 nucleotides are TGCGCCAGCAGCCTTCAGGCAGGGGGAAACACCATATATTTT. It translates to CASSLQAGGNTIYF.

The chain employs TRBV3-1 (or the pseudogene TRBV3-2) and TRBJ2-4; D is tentatively TRBD1 or TRBD2 (5 bases each). This CDR3 is built from 14 residues. Trimming pared 3 bases from V and 4 bases from J, leaving 10 bases between. CDR1 LGHDT and CDR2 YNNKEL come from the germline V gene (reference sequence). For the CDR3, the DNA is TGTGCCAGCAGCCATAGGGACGGGAAAAACATTCAGTACTTC. This translates into CASSHRDGKNIQYF.

The chain combines TRBV12-5 with TRBJ2-2, with D unclear. The CDR3 extends over 12 amino acids. Per the germline V gene, CDR1 is LGHNT and CDR2 is FRNRAP. V was shortened by 5 bases and J by 0 bases, with 1 base between the two germline ends. This CDR3 is CASGANTGELFF. Written as DNA, the CDR3 is TGTGCTAGTGGTGCGAACACCGGGGAGCTGTTTTTT. The full variable domain, in which reference TRBV12-5 and TRBJ2-2 provide the parts outside the CDR3, is DARVTQTPRHKVTEMGQEVTMRCQPILGHNTVFWYRQTMMQGLELLAYFRNRAPLDDSGMPKDRFSAEMPDATLATLKIQPSEPRDSAVYFCASGANTGELFFGEGSRLTVL.

The rearrangement joins TRBV4-2 to TRBJ2-3; D gene unclear. The germline V and J ends were trimmed by 5 bases and 0 bases, with 12 bases remaining between them. The CDR3 covers 15 residues. The germline gives CDR1 LGHNA, CDR2 YNFKEQ. DNA for the CDR3: TGTGCCAGCAGCTCCCCTGGGTCTAGCACAGATACGCAGTATTTT. Its translation is CASSSPGSSTDTQYF.

The chain employs TRBV5-4 and TRBJ1-6, with D unclear. Germline assignment: CDR1 SGHNT and CDR2 YYREEE (reference sequence). The CDR3 consists of 14 residues. Trimming removed 0 bases at V and 6 bases at J, with 7 bases between. The DNA of the CDR3 is TGTGCCAGCAGCTTGGACGGACCTAATTCACCCCTCCACTTT. It codes for CASSLDGPNSPLHF. Using reference TRBV5-4 and TRBJ1-6 for the parts outside the CDR3, the full variable domain is ETGVTQSPTHLIKTRGQQVTLRCSSQSGHNTVSWYQQALGQGPQFIFQYYREEENGRGNFPPRFSGLQFPNYSSELNVNALELDDSALYLCASSLDGPNSPLHFGNGTRLTVT.

V gene TRBV7-2 combines with J gene TRBJ1-2; no firm D call. Trimming pared 4 bases from V and 1 base from J, leaving 13 bases between. The CDR3 is 15 residues long. CDR1 is SGHTA, CDR2 FQGNSA, per germline. In DNA, the CDR3 is TGTGCCAGCAGCTCGGGAGGGAATTTTAACTATGGCTACACCTTC. This sequence encodes CASSSGGNFNYGYTF. The variable domain in full, with the rest retrieved from reference TRBV7-2 and TRBJ1-2, is GAGVSQSPSNKVTEKGKDVELRCDPISGHTALYWYRQSLGQGLEFLIYFQGNSAPDKSGLPSDRFSAERTGGSVSTLTIQRTQQEDSAVYLCASSSGGNFNYGYTFGSGTRLTVV.

This clone occurred once. This chain joins TRBV29-1 and TRBJ2-5; D unresolved. In germline, CDR1 is SQVTM, CDR2 ANQGSEA. The CDR3 is made up of 12 amino acids. V was cut by 7 bases and J by 0 bases, with 9 bases left in between. In DNA, the CDR3 is TGCAGCGGAAGATTCAACCAAGAGACCCAGTACTTC. Its translation: CSGRFNQETQYF.

The chain combines TRBV27 with TRBJ2-1, with 7 positions matching TRBD1. Looked up from germline, CDR1 is MNHEY and CDR2 is SMNVEV (reference sequence). The V segment lost 0 bases and the J segment 1 base; nucleotides outside the gene matches: 3. The length of the CDR3 is 16 residues. The CDR3 sequence is CASSLSGTASYNEQFF. Here the CDR3 DNA reads TGTGCCAGCAGTTTATCAGGGACAGCGTCCTACAATGAGCAGTTCTTC.

The chain links TRBV30 to TRBJ2-3, with D perhaps matching TRBD2 (6 bases). Trimming stripped 1 base from V and 0 bases from J, with 14 bases between. Germline CDR1 and CDR2: GTSNPN and SVGIG (reference sequence). This CDR3 region has 16 residues. The CDR3 here is CAWSAGTQLSTDTQYF. The CDR3 region has the DNA TGTGCCTGGAGTGCCGGGACTCAACTCAGCACAGATACGCAGTATTTT.

The rearrangement links TRBV6-5 to TRBJ2-1; D may correspond to TRBD1 or TRBD2 (6 bases each). The CDR3 runs to 16 residues. Trimming took 3 bases from V and 5 from J, leaving 17 bases between them. From germline, CDR1 is MNHEY and CDR2 SVGAGI. In DNA, the CDR3 is TGTGCCAGCAGTTATTACCGCGGGACACCTAACAATGAGCAGTTCTTC. This encodes CASSYYRGTPNNEQFF.

This clone was seen just once. The rearrangement uses TRBV10-3 and TRBJ2-1; D unresolved. Per germline, CDR1 ENHRY and CDR2 SYGVKD. The V gene lost 0 bases and the J gene lost 11 bases, with 14 bases spanning the gap. The CDR3 runs 14 residues. The CDR3 region is CAISESSDSLQQFF. CDR3 DNA: TGTGCCATCAGTGAGTCGTCAGATTCTCTTCAGCAGTTCTTC.

The chain recombines TRBV5-1 with TRBJ2-3, with unresolved D. Between the trimmed V and J ends, which lost 0 bases and 6 bases, there was a span of 2 bases. This CDR3 has 11 residues. The germline V gene has CDR1 SGHRS and CDR2 YFSETQ. CDR3 nucleotide sequence: TGCGCCAGCAGCTTGGAGGATACGCAGTATTTT. Translating it yields CASSLEDTQYF.

The chain uses TRBV2 and TRBJ2-5, with D possibly called TRBD1 or TRBD2 (5 bases each). This CDR3 comprises 13 residues. CDR1 and CDR2 from the germline V gene are SNHLY and FYNNEI. Trimming took 8 bases from V and 4 from J, leaving 14 bases between them. The CDR3 loop reads CASGTGQVETQYF. CDR3 nucleotide sequence: TGTGCCAGCGGGACGGGGCAGGTAGAGACCCAGTACTTC. The whole variable domain, filled in from reference TRBV2 and TRBJ2-5, reads EPEVTQTPSHQVTQMGQEVILRCVPISNHLYFYWYRQILGQKVEFLVSFYNNEISEKSEIFDDQFSVERPDGSNFTLKIRSTKLEDSAMYFCASGTGQVETQYFGPGTRLLVL.

The chain uses TRBV10-3 and TRBJ2-7, with D maybe TRBD2 (7 bases). The CDR3 sequence is 12 residues long. In germline, CDR1 is ENHRY, CDR2 SYGVKD. The CDR3 DNA sequence: TGTGCAACAGGGACTATGGGCTACGAGCAGTACTTC. This translates into CATGTMGYEQYF.